A single sample gave rise to the 11 T cell receptor beta chains below, sequenced in a study of T cells after yellow fever vaccination. TCRdb processed the 5' RACE reads anew with MiXCR; each CDR3 protein has one entry. The data show about 260,000 distinct CDR3 sequences, about 5.2% seen once. The sample in question was CD4+ T cells sorted from PBMCs, obtained on the day of the yellow fever booster vaccination. The receptors come from a man between 18 and 35 years old who received the YFV17D yellow fever vaccine.

V gene TRBV6-5 combines with J gene TRBJ1-6; 8 bases map to TRBD1. The V and J ends lost 1 base and 8 bases, in that order; junction bases with no gene match: 7. Germline assignment: CDR1 MNHEY and CDR2 SVGAGI. CDR3 length equals 16 residues. The DNA for the CDR3 is TGTGCCAGCAGTTACTACTACGGACAGGGAGATTCACCCCTCCACTTT. Translated: CASSYYYGQGDSPLHF.

The chain couples TRBV20-1 to TRBJ2-5; weak D call: TRBD2 (7 bases). Germline V gives CDR1 DFQATT, CDR2 SNEGSKA (reference sequence). V dropped 0 bases and J dropped 5 bases, with 13 bases sitting between them. CDR3 length: 14 amino acids. CDR3 bases: TGCAGTGCTAGAGATAGGGGAGGGGGGGAGACCCAGTACTTC. It specifies CSARDRGGGETQYF.

This clonotype came up a few times. The genes are TRBV6-5 and TRBJ2-7; 10 bases line up with TRBD2. This CDR3 is 14 amino acids long. The trim removed 7 bases at V and 2 bases at J, leaving 5 bases unmatched. Germline values: CDR1 MNHEY, CDR2 SVGAGI. The CDR3 protein is CASTDSGGAYEQYV. The CDR3, as DNA: TGTGCCAGCACCGACAGCGGGGGGGCCTACGAGCAGTACGTC.

The V gene is TRBV4-3, the J gene TRBJ2-3, with 8 bases lining up with TRBD2. Germline lookup yields CDR1 LGHNA and CDR2 YSLEER. The V and J ends lost 5 bases and 4 bases, in that order; junction bases with no gene match: 14. The CDR3 extends over 17 amino acids. CDR3: CASSYHRGGGRSDTQYF. CDR3 DNA: TGCGCCAGCAGCTATCACCGGGGAGGCGGGAGGTCAGATACGCAGTATTTT.

The table lists this clonotype with many counts. The chain recombines TRBV4-3 with TRBJ2-5, with TRBD2 matching 7 bases. The CDR3 loop spans 15 amino acids. Germline CDR1 and CDR2: LGHNA and YSLEER. After removal of 0 bases from V and 5 bases from J, the junction contained 6 bases not matched to a gene. The CDR3 bases are TGCGCCAGCAGCCAAGATATCGGGACTATGGAGACCCAGTACTTC. Encoded protein: CASSQDIGTMETQYF.

This clonotype was observed at least ten times. The rearrangement links TRBV9 to TRBJ2-3; 13 nucleotides match TRBD2. The CDR3 is made up of 16 amino acids. The germline V gene encodes CDR1 SGDLS and CDR2 YYNGEE. Trimming at V came to 4 bases and at J to 1 base, leaving 3 bases not matched to a gene. The CDR3 reads CASSPGLAGGTDTQYF. In nucleotides, the CDR3 is TGTGCCAGCAGCCCCGGACTAGCGGGGGGCACAGATACGCAGTATTTT.

This clonotype was counted a few times. The chain joins TRBV19 to TRBJ2-5; D is unresolved. Germline V gives CDR1 LNHDA, CDR2 SQIVND (reference sequence). Deletions cut 7 bases from V and 2 bases from J, with 14 bases between. The CDR3 spans 14 residues. The CDR3 spells CASNAPPEQETQYF. CDR3 nucleotide sequence: TGTGCCAGTAACGCCCCCCCAGAACAAGAGACCCAGTACTTC.

The chain joins TRBV12-2 to TRBJ2-3; the table gives TRBD1 as D, unverified against the DNA. TRBV12-2 is designated a pseudogene. This CDR3 is built from 14 residues. The CDR3 coding sequence is TGTGCAAGTCGCACGGGGGGGTTCACAGATACGCAGTATTTT. It codes for CASRTGGFTDTQYF.

The chain recombines TRBV10-2 with TRBJ2-1, with 7 bases matching TRBD2. Losses at the gene ends were 10 bases for V and 5 bases for J; bases not matched to a gene: 8. Germline V gene data show CDR1 as WSHSY and CDR2 as SAAADI. The CDR3 length is 13 residues. CDR3 region: CAIKRGGHNEQFF. The DNA for the CDR3 is TGCGCCATCAAGCGGGGAGGTCACAATGAGCAGTTCTTC.

The CDR3 is CASSPPTREDVHGYTF. The CDR3 region has the DNA TGTGCCAGCTCACCACCGACCCGGGAAGATGTCCATGGCTACACCTTC. The chain links TRBV18 to TRBJ1-2; no clear D gene. The germline gives CDR1 KGHSH, CDR2 LQKENI. V was cut by 0 bases and J by 6 bases, with 17 bases left in between. The CDR3 length is 16 residues.

In its sample, this clonotype was seen many times. The J gene is TRBJ2-3, the V gene TRBV5-5; tentatively, D is TRBD1 (5 bases). The germline CDR1 and CDR2 sequences are SGHKS and YYEKEE (reference sequence). V lost 0 bases, J lost 4 bases, and 9 bases lay in between. The CDR3 runs to 14 residues. Here the CDR3 DNA reads TGTGCCAGCAGCTTGGAGTGGGGCGCAGATACGCAGTATTTT. It is translated as CASSLEWGADTQYF.